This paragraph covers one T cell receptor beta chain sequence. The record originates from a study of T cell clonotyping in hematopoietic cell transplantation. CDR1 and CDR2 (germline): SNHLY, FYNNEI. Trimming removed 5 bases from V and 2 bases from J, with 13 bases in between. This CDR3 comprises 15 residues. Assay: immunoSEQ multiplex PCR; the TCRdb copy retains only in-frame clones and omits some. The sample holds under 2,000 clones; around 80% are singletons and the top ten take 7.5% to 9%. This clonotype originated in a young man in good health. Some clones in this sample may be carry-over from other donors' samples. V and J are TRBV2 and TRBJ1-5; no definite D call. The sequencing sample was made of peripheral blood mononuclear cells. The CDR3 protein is CASSKVRGGNQPQHF. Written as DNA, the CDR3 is TGTGCCAGCAGTAAGGTCCGGGGAGGCAATCAGCCCCAGCATTTT.